The clone carrying this T cell receptor (beta chain) was counted ten times or more. Its cognate antigen is unknown. The sample is drawn from a study of molecular identifiers for immune sequencing clone quantification. Germline V gene sequence: CDR1 LGHNA, CDR2 YNFKEQ. V lost 0 bases to trimming and J lost 2 bases; unmatched junction nucleotides: 7. The CDR3 spans 16 residues. TCRdb re-called the PCR reads through MiXCR, storing one row per CDR3 protein. This table has over 8,000 distinct CDR3 sequences, approximately 20% appearing once. General study findings and limits: Highly expanded clone sizes could be underestimated by identical TCR molecules sharing a barcode.

Sequenced sample: naive CD8+ T cells from blood, with Jurkat cell RNA spiked in. The subset here: FACS-sorted CD8+CD4-CCR7+CD45RA+ naive T cells. This chain joins TRBV4-2 and TRBJ2-7, with 7 bases fitting TRBD1. The clonotype originates from a human donor in good health. Some libraries in this study had Jurkat cell RNA spiked in. CDR3 residues: CASSQEGGIYTYEQYF. The CDR3 nucleotides read TGTGCCAGCAGCCAAGAAGGGGGCATTTACACCTACGAGCAGTACTTC.